This paragraph covers one TCR beta chain sequence. The CDR3 is 14 residues long. Germline V gives CDR1 SGHTA, CDR2 FQGNSA. V was pared by 5 bases and J by 4 bases, with 7 bases of the junction left unmatched. PCR employed 60 Vbeta and 13 Jbeta primers. Sequencing used immunoSEQ multiplex PCR; TCRdb keeps in-frame clones, though not all of them. Of 110,000 or so clones in the sample, approximately 67% were seen once. The sample is drawn from a study of cytomegalovirus exposure and HLA in healthy donors. Sequenced input: PBMCs. This chain uses TRBV7-2 with TRBJ1-2; TRBD1 aligns across 7 bases. The receptor was isolated from a man aged 18 to 35 in good health and CMV-seropositive. CDR3 DNA: TGTGCCAGCAGCCGCCCGGGACAGACCTATGGCTACACCTTC. Protein: CASSRPGQTYGYTF.